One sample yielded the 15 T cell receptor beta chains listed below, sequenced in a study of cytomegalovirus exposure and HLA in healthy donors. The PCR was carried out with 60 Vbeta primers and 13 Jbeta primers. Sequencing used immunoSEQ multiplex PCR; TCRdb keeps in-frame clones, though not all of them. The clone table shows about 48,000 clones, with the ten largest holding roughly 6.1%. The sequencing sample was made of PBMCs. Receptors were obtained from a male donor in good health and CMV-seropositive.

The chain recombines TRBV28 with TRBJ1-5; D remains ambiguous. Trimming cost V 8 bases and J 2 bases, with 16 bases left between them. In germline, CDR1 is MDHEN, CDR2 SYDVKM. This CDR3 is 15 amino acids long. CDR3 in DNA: TGTGCCAGCCGAGAGGGTGGTAGGGGCAATCAGCCCCAGCATTTT. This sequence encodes CASREGGRGNQPQHF.

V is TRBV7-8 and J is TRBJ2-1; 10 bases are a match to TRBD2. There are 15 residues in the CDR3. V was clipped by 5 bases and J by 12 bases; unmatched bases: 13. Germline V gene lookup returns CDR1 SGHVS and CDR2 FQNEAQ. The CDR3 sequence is CASSQSGGAILWQFF. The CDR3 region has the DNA TGTGCCAGCAGCCAGAGCGGGGGGGCAATTTTGTGGCAGTTCTTC.

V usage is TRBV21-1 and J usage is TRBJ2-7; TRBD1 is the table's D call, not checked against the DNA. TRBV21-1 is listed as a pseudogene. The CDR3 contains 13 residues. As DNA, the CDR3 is TGTGCCAGCAGGGAGACAGGGGCCTACGAGCAGTACTTC. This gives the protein CASRETGAYEQYF.

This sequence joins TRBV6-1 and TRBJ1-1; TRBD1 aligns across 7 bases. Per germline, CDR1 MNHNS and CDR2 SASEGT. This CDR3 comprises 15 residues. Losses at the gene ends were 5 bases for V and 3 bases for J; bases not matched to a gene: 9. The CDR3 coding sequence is TGTGCCAGCAGTCCTAAAACAGGGGTTTACACTGAAGCTTTCTTT. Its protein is CASSPKTGVYTEAFF.

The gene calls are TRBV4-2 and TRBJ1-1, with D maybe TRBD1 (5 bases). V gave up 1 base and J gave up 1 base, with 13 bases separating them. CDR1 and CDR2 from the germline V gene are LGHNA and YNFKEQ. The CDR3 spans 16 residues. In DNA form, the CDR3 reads TGTGCCAGCAGCCAAGTGGGCGGACAAGCGAACACTGAAGCTTTCTTT. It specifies CASSQVGGQANTEAFF.

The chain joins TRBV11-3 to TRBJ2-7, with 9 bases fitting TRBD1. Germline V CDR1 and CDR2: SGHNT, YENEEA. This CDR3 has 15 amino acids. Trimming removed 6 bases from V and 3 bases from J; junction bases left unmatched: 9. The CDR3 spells CASSPGTGIGYEQYF. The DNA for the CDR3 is TGTGCCAGCAGTCCCGGGACAGGGATCGGCTACGAGCAGTACTTC.

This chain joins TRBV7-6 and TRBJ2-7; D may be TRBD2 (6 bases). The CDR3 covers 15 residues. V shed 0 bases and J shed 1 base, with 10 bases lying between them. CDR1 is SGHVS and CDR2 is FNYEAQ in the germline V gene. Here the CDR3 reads CASSLAGGASYEQYF. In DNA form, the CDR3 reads TGTGCCAGCAGCTTAGCGGGGGGTGCTTCCTACGAGCAGTACTTC.

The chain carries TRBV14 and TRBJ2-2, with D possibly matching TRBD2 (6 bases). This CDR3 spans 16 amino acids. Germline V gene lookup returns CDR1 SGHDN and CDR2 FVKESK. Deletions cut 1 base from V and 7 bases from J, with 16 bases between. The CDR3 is CASSQVWRGRVGELFF. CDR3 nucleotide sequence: TGTGCCAGCAGCCAAGTATGGAGGGGCCGTGTCGGGGAGCTGTTTTTT.

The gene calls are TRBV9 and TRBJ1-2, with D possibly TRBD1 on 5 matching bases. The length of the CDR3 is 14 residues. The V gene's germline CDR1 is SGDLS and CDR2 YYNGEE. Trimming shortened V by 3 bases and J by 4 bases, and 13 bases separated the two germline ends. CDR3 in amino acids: CASSDWGGPYGYTF. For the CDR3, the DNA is TGTGCCAGCAGCGATTGGGGGGGACCCTATGGCTACACCTTC.

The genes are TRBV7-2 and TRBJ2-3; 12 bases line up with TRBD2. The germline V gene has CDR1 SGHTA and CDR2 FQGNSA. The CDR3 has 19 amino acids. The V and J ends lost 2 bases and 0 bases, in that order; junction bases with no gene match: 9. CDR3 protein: CASSLQLAGGGASTDTQYF. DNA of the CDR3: TGTGCCAGCAGCTTACAACTAGCGGGGGGAGGGGCTAGCACAGATACGCAGTATTTT.

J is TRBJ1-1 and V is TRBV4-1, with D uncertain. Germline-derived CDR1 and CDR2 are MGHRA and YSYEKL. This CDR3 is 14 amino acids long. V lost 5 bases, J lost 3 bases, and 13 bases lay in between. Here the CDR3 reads CASSSPRYHTEAFF. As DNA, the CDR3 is TGCGCCAGCAGCTCCCCCCGGTATCACACTGAAGCTTTCTTT.

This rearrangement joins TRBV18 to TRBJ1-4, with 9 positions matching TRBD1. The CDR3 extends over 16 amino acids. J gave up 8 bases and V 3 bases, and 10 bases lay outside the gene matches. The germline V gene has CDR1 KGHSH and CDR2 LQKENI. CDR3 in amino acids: CASSPISDRGLEKLFF. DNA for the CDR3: TGTGCCAGCTCACCTATCTCGGACAGGGGTTTAGAAAAACTGTTTTTT.

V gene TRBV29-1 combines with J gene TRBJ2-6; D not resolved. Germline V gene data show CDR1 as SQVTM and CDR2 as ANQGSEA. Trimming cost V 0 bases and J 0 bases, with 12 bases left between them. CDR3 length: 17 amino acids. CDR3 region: CSVEETTWSSGANVLTF. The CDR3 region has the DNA TGCAGCGTTGAAGAAACTACATGGAGCTCTGGGGCCAACGTCCTGACTTTC.

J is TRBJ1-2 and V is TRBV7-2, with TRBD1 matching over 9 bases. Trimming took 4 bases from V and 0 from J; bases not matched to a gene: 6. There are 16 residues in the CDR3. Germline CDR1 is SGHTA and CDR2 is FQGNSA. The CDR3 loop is CASSSTGGPTNYGYTF. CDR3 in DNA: TGTGCCAGCAGCTCGACAGGGGGACCCACTAACTATGGCTACACCTTC.

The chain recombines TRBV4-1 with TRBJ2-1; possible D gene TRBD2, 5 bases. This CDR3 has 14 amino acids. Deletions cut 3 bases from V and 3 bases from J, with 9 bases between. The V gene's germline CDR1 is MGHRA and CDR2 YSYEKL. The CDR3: CASSQSDYYNEQFF. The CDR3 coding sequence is TGCGCCAGCAGCCAGTCAGACTACTACAATGAGCAGTTCTTC.